This T cell receptor beta chain was sequenced during a study of T cells after yellow fever vaccination. General study points: Subsequent booster samples again held most clones from primary vaccination (just under 98% CD4, about 90% CD8). Only a minor proportion of clonotypes was detected across both CD4 and CD8 compartments.

The junction had 1 base not matched to a gene; V was cut back by 6 bases and J by 1 base. Germline lookup yields CDR1 DFQATT and CDR2 SNEGSKA (reference sequence). This CDR3 has 12 residues. Points on this clonotype: Its target is not known.

The authors made TCR cDNA by 5'RACE template switching, adding a universal primer site and UMIs. TCRdb processed the 5' RACE reads anew with MiXCR; each CDR3 protein has one entry. The sample holds some 300,000 distinct CDR3 sequences, 9.5% to 12% seen once. V and J are TRBV20-1 and TRBJ2-3, with TRBD1 matching over 7 bases. The sequencing here drew on CD4+ T cells sorted from PBMCs, taken 45 days after the yellow fever booster vaccination. This receptor was identified in a man aged 18-30 years who received the YFV17D yellow fever vaccine. The CDR3 loop is CSAGTGTDTQYF. Written as DNA, the CDR3 is TGCAGTGCGGGGACAGGCACAGATACGCAGTATTTT.